The 23 T cell receptor beta chains below come from one sample, sequenced in a study of blood T cell repertoires in COVID-19 (TCRdb year 2020). Library creation used the immunoSEQ multiplex PCR assay. The clones in this table, taken by TCRdb from immuneACCESS, are in-frame only. Not every clone is retained; where verified, under half of the shortfall comes from an unresolved V gene, and the cause of the rest is unknown. This sample comprises 190,000 or so clones, around nine tenths of them detected only once. The ten top clones hold 0.8% to 1% of the sample. Sequenced input: peripheral blood. The source of these receptors is a woman aged 18-29 years who had recovered from COVID-19.

This chain connects TRBV5-6 to TRBJ2-7; D is unclear. Germline V CDR1 and CDR2: SGHDT, YYEEEE. This CDR3 is built from 13 residues. The V end lost 2 bases, the J end lost 1 base, and 7 bases lay between the germline ends. DNA for the CDR3: TGTGCCAGCAGCTTTGGTCTATCCTACGAGCAGTACGTC. Residues: CASSFGLSYEQYV.

The chain employs TRBV10-1 and TRBJ2-7; D is ambiguous. The V gene's germline CDR1 is WNHNN and CDR2 SYGVQD (reference sequence). The CDR3 extends over 16 amino acids. The V end lost 0 bases, the J end lost 2 bases, and 14 bases lay between the germline ends. The CDR3 DNA sequence: TGCGCCAGCAGTGAGTCGAAATCTGGCGGAGCCTACGAGCAGTACGTC. Translated, it gives CASSESKSGGAYEQYV.

This clone was found a few times. V and J are TRBV27 and TRBJ1-1; D is perhaps TRBD1 (6 bases). The CDR3 length is 14 residues. Germline V CDR1 and CDR2: MNHEY, SMNVEV (reference sequence). The ends were cut back, 2 bases at V and 4 bases at J, with 11 bases in the middle. CDR3 DNA: TGTGCCAGCAGTTTAGGGGGGGCTGTCACTGAAGCTTTCTTT. Protein: CASSLGGAVTEAFF.

V usage is TRBV14 and J usage is TRBJ1-2, with a tentative D call TRBD1 (5 bases). V lost 5 bases, J lost 6 bases, and 19 bases lay in between. Germline V gene data show CDR1 as SGHDN and CDR2 as FVKESK. This CDR3 comprises 15 residues. The CDR3 coding sequence is TGTGCCAGCAGCTCAAGGCATAGGGGATCGAATGGCTACACCTTC. Its translation: CASSSRHRGSNGYTF.

V gene TRBV7-9 combines with J gene TRBJ1-2; 7 bases map to TRBD1. V gave up 4 bases and J gave up 4 bases; unmatched junction bases: 9. CDR1 and CDR2 from the germline V gene are SEHNR and FQNEAQ (reference sequence). CDR3 size: 15 residues. This CDR3 is CASSSNPTGIYGYTF. The CDR3 nucleotides are TGTGCCAGCAGCTCCAACCCGACAGGGATCTATGGCTACACCTTC.

This chain connects TRBV19 to TRBJ1-4; D is undetermined. V lost 4 bases and J 5 bases, leaving 11 bases between the germline ends. The CDR3 is 14 residues long. In germline, CDR1 is LNHDA, CDR2 SQIVND (reference sequence). CDR3 sequence reads: CASSTDHGNEKLFF. DNA of the CDR3: TGTGCCAGTAGTACGGATCACGGGAATGAAAAACTGTTTTTT.

This clone was seen ten or more times. The chain has TRBV18 and TRBJ1-6; no clear D. Per germline, CDR1 KGHSH and CDR2 LQKENI. This CDR3 spans 17 amino acids. V gave up 6 bases and J gave up 0 bases, with 15 bases separating them. The CDR3 reads CASSPQAGDSYNSPLHF. CDR3 in DNA: TGTGCCAGCTCGCCCCAAGCAGGCGACTCCTATAATTCACCCCTCCACTTT.

This chain connects TRBV6-1 to TRBJ1-2, with D hard to call. The CDR3 runs to 15 residues. Germline V gene data show CDR1 as MNHNS and CDR2 as SASEGT. Trimming removed 0 bases at V and 3 bases at J, with 11 bases between. In nucleotides, the CDR3 is TGTGCCAGCAGTGAAGCGCTTCGGCAGGACTATGGCTACACCTTC. Translation: CASSEALRQDYGYTF.

V usage is TRBV5-8 and J usage is TRBJ2-2; D uncertain. V was shortened by 4 bases and J by 4 bases, with 5 bases between the two germline ends. The CDR3 runs to 12 residues. In germline, CDR1 is SGHTS, CDR2 YDEGEE. CDR3 sequence (DNA): TGTGCCAGCAGCCATTTCACCGGGGAGCTGTTTTTT. This encodes CASSHFTGELFF.

The chain combines TRBV3-1 (or the pseudogene TRBV3-2) with TRBJ2-4; 9 positions match TRBD2. CDR1 and CDR2 from the germline V gene are LGHDT and YNNKEL (reference sequence). There are 15 residues in the CDR3. J was trimmed by 4 bases and V by 3 bases; bases with no gene match: 4. CDR3 residues: CASSQRGGVKNIQYF. The CDR3 DNA is TGTGCCAGCAGCCAGCGGGGGGGGGTAAAAAACATTCAGTACTTC.

V usage is TRBV6-5 and J usage is TRBJ1-1, with a tentative D call TRBD1 (5 bases). The germline V gene has CDR1 MNHEY and CDR2 SVGAGI. CDR3 size: 15 residues. V was cut by 7 bases and J by 3 bases, with 18 bases left in between. CDR3 protein: CASKGPQGRDTEAFF. For the CDR3, the DNA is TGTGCCAGCAAAGGCCCCCAGGGTCGGGACACTGAAGCTTTCTTT.

The table lists this clone with a few counts. V usage is TRBV19 and J usage is TRBJ1-1; D not certain. This CDR3 has 12 amino acids. In germline, CDR1 is LNHDA, CDR2 SQIVND (reference sequence). Trimming stripped 3 bases from V and 7 bases from J, with 9 bases between. CDR3 sequence (DNA): TGTGCCAGTAGTATTGGAGTTGGTGAAGCTTTCTTT. Its protein product is CASSIGVGEAFF. Full variable domain (outside the CDR3, taken from reference TRBV19 and TRBJ1-1): DGGITQSPKYLFRKEGQNVTLSCEQNLNHDAMYWYRQDPGQGLRLIYYSQIVNDFQKGDIAEGYSVSREKKESFPLTVTSAQKNPTAFYLCASSIGVGEAFFGQGTRLTVV.

The gene calls are TRBV28 and TRBJ2-2, with D tentatively TRBD1 (6 bases). Deletions cut 5 bases from V and 1 base from J, with 23 bases between. CDR1 and CDR2 (germline): MDHEN, SYDVKM. This CDR3 has 19 residues. The CDR3 protein is CASSRGGAIRWRNTGELFF. CDR3 coding DNA: TGTGCCAGCAGTCGAGGGGGTGCAATCCGGTGGCGGAACACCGGGGAGCTGTTTTTT. The full variable domain, rest sourced from reference TRBV28 and TRBJ2-2, is DVKVTQSSRYLVKRTGEKVFLECVQDMDHENMFWYRQDPGLGLRLIYFSYDVKMKEKGDIPEGYSVSREKKERFSLILESASTNQTSMYLCASSRGGAIRWRNTGELFFGEGSRLTVL.

V gene TRBV6-5 combines with J gene TRBJ1-1; D unclear. Germline V CDR1 and CDR2: MNHEY, SVGAGI. Trimming removed 6 bases at V and 5 bases at J, with 16 bases between. CDR3 size: 14 residues. CDR3 sequence (DNA): TGTGCCAGCAGACGTGCAACGGGGAGTACTGAAGCTTTCTTT. It encodes CASRRATGSTEAFF.

The chain is built from TRBV2 and TRBJ1-2; maybe TRBD1 (5 bases). V was pared by 4 bases and J by 2 bases, with 11 bases between. Looked up from germline, CDR1 is SNHLY and CDR2 is FYNNEI. The CDR3 has 14 amino acids. The CDR3 loop reads CASSGGGINYGYTF. CDR3 coding DNA: TGTGCCAGCAGTGGCGGGGGAATAAACTATGGCTACACCTTC.

The rearrangement links TRBV27 to TRBJ1-1; D remains ambiguous. The V gene's germline CDR1 is MNHEY and CDR2 SMNVEV (reference sequence). This CDR3 spans 17 amino acids. The V and J ends lost 0 bases and 5 bases respectively, with 19 bases between them. The CDR3 protein is CASSLSPFSSAVTEAFF. CDR3 sequence (DNA): TGTGCCAGCAGTTTATCCCCCTTCAGTAGTGCGGTGACTGAAGCTTTCTTT.

The rearrangement uses TRBV4-3 and TRBJ1-2; unclear D gene. V was trimmed by 2 bases and J by 5 bases, leaving 21 bases between them. The CDR3 is 17 residues long. Per germline, CDR1 LGHNA and CDR2 YSLEER. In nucleotides, the CDR3 is TGCGCCAGCAGCCAAAACTTGCGGGCAGTCCTTCGGTATGGCTACACCTTC. Translating it yields CASSQNLRAVLRYGYTF.

This chain links TRBV7-2 with TRBJ1-3, with 7 bases that match TRBD1. This CDR3 contains 14 residues. Germline-derived CDR1 and CDR2 are SGHTA and FQGNSA. V dropped 4 bases and J dropped 8; count of bases not matched to a gene: 8. The CDR3 loop is CASSSNRGTDTIYF. DNA for the CDR3: TGTGCCAGCAGCTCTAACAGGGGTACAGACACCATATATTTT.

J is TRBJ1-2 and V is TRBV2; tentatively, D is TRBD1 (6 bases). The V end lost 7 bases, the J end lost 6 bases, and 15 bases lay between the germline ends. This CDR3 region has 13 residues. Germline CDR1 and CDR2: SNHLY and FYNNEI. Here the CDR3 DNA reads TGTGCCAGCATCAGGGGCGCTTGGGATGGCTACACCTTC. Translation: CASIRGAWDGYTF.

The rearrangement joins TRBV2 to TRBJ1-4; the D is unclear. The V gene lost 2 bases and the J gene lost 8 bases, with 6 bases spanning the gap. The CDR3 extends over 12 amino acids. CDR1 SNHLY and CDR2 FYNNEI come from the germline V gene. The CDR3 coding sequence is TGTGCCAGCAGTGAACGGTGGGAAAAACTGTTTTTT. Translation: CASSERWEKLFF.

This chain uses TRBV2 with TRBJ1-4; D unclear. Germline values: CDR1 SNHLY, CDR2 FYNNEI. The V end was cut by 8 bases, the J end by 2 bases, with 12 bases between. This CDR3 region has 14 residues. The CDR3 sequence: CASSEPGTNEKLFF. The CDR3 DNA reads TGTGCCAGCTCTGAACCGGGGACTAATGAAAAACTGTTTTTT.

This chain connects TRBV7-9 to TRBJ2-3, with TRBD1 identical over 7 bases. The CDR3 extends over 15 amino acids. V lost 5 bases to trimming and J lost 2 bases; unmatched junction nucleotides: 7. The V gene's germline CDR1 is SEHNR and CDR2 FQNEAQ (reference sequence). The CDR3 spells CASSPRTGDTDTQYF. The DNA of the CDR3 is TGTGCCAGCAGCCCCCGGACAGGAGACACAGATACGCAGTATTTT.

This sequence joins TRBV4-3 and TRBJ1-2, with D possibly matching TRBD1 (6 bases). V gave up 0 bases and J gave up 4 bases, with 15 bases separating them. This CDR3 has 16 amino acids. The germline gives CDR1 LGHNA, CDR2 YSLEER. The DNA of the CDR3 is TGCGCCAGCAGCCAAGAGGTTCCGGGACAAGTCTATGGCTACACCTTC. It is translated as CASSQEVPGQVYGYTF.